This is a list of T cell receptor beta chains from one sample in a study of STAT3 mutations in large granular lymphocyte leukemia. Using immunoSEQ multiplex PCR, the repertoire was profiled, and TCRdb retains in-frame clones only, with some absent. This sample has around 4,700 clones; around 52% occur once, and the top ten carry roughly 65%. The specimen sequenced was peripheral blood mononuclear cells. The receptors originated from a male patient in his fifties with T-cell large granular lymphocyte leukemia. Some clones in this sample may be carry-over from other donors' samples. Each CDR3 is given with its conserved first and last residue. A D gene is named only where the DNA matches it firmly. Not all rows give a size; the values are once, few, many and, for expanded clones, a class.

J	D	size	V	CDR3	DNA
TRBJ2-7	TRBD2	-	TRBV5-1	CASRPTSGFSYEQYF	TGCGCCAGCAGACCGACTAGCGGGTTTTCCTACGAGCAGTACTTC
TRBJ2-1	-	-	TRBV5-4	CASSIRQVREQFF	TGTGCCAGCAGCATCCGACAGGTCAGGGAGCAGTTCTTC
TRBJ2-7	-	-	TRBV5-4	CASSPDPPLPYEQYF	TGTGCCAGCAGCCCGGACCCACCACTGCCCTACGAGCAGTACTTC
TRBJ1-5	TRBD1	few	TRBV7-9	CASSTGQGQQPQHF	TGTGCCAGCAGCACAGGACAGGGACAGCAGCCCCAGCATTTT
TRBJ2-3	TRBD2	-	TRBV29-1	CSVGPSGRGNTQYF	TGCAGCGTGGGGCCTAGCGGGAGGGGAAATACGCAGTATTTT
TRBJ2-1	-	few	TRBV5-1	CASSLVRDPLLFF	TGCGCCAGCAGCTTGGTCCGGGACCCCCTCCTGTTCTTC
TRBJ2-6	-	-	TRBV27	CASRGQGSGANVLTF	TGTGCCAGCCGGGGTCAGGGGAGTGGGGCCAACGTCCTGACTTTC
TRBJ1-1	-	few	TRBV7-9	CASSFSTGNTEAFF	TGTGCCAGCAGCTTCTCAACAGGGAACACTGAAGCTTTCTTT
TRBJ2-3	-	once	TRBV30	CAWSVGDTDTQYF	TGTGCCTGGAGTGTAGGGGATACAGATACGCAGTATTTT
TRBJ2-2	TRBD2	-	TRBV9	CASSVGLAGGPDGELFF	TGTGCCAGCAGCGTAGGACTAGCGGGAGGGCCCGACGGGGAGCTGTTTTTT
TRBJ2-5	-	-	TRBV29-1	CSVLVRYQETQYF	TGCAGCGTTCTAGTCAGGTACCAAGAGACCCAGTACTTC
TRBJ1-2	TRBD1	once	TRBV5-1	CASSLGAGGNGYTF	TGCGCCAGCAGCTTGGGCGCAGGGGGCAATGGCTACACCTTC
TRBJ1-2	-	few	TRBV6-4	CATREPGGYGYTF	TGTGCCACCAGAGAGCCGGGCGGCTATGGCTACACCTTC
TRBJ2-3	-	-	TRBV4-1	CASTREGGAPADTQYF	TGCGCCAGCACCCGTGAGGGCGGGGCCCCCGCAGATACGCAGTATTTT
TRBJ2-1	-	-	TRBV13	CASRGSLLSNEQFF	TGTGCCAGCCGCGGTAGTCTTCTTTCCAATGAGCAGTTCTTC
TRBJ2-7	-	medium-sized	TRBV27	CASSLLGYEQYF	TGTGCCAGCAGTTTACTAGGGTACGAGCAGTACTTC
TRBJ2-7	TRBD2	-	TRBV5-4	CASSLEIAGYEQYF	TGTGCCAGCAGCTTGGAAATAGCGGGCTACGAGCAGTACTTC
TRBJ1-1	TRBD1	-	TRBV29-1	CSVRSGGRNTEAFF	TGCAGCGTACGATCAGGGGGGAGGAACACTGAAGCTTTCTTT
TRBJ1-4	TRBD1	-	TRBV18	CASSPSPRGTNEKLFF	TGTGCCAGCTCACCATCCCCCAGGGGGACTAATGAAAAACTGTTTTTT
TRBJ2-7	-	-	TRBV29-1	CSAGAGGPNYEQYF	TGCAGCGCCGGGGCCGGCGGGCCCAACTACGAGCAGTACTTC
TRBJ2-7	TRBD2	-	TRBV18	CASSRGTSGSYEQYF	TGTGCCAGCTCTAGAGGGACTAGCGGGAGTTACGAGCAGTACTTC
TRBJ2-3	TRBD2	-	TRBV5-1	CASSSLAGGRADTQYF	TGCGCCAGCAGCTCCTTAGCGGGAGGGCGGGCAGATACGCAGTATTTT
TRBJ2-7	TRBD2	large	TRBV7-6	CASSLEHAGGSYEQYF	TGTGCCAGCAGCTTAGAACATGCGGGGGGCTCCTACGAGCAGTACTTC
TRBJ2-3	-	few	TRBV13	CASSLGGAGEDTQYF	TGTGCCAGCAGCCTGGGGGGGGCCGGGGAAGATACGCAGTATTTT
TRBJ2-5	TRBD1	-	TRBV6-5	CASSYRQGWETQYF	TGTGCCAGCAGTTACCGACAGGGCTGGGAGACCCAGTACTTC
TRBJ1-5	-	once	TRBV29-1	CSAGGGENSNQPQHF	TGCAGCGCCGGAGGGGGTGAAAATAGCAATCAGCCCCAGCATTTT
TRBJ2-7	TRBD2	-	TRBV7-9	CASSFSGKGYEQYF	TGTGCCAGCAGCTTTAGCGGGAAGGGATACGAGCAGTACTTC
TRBJ2-5	TRBD2	few	TRBV5-1	CASSNSGYQETQYF	TGCGCCAGCAGCAATAGCGGGTACCAAGAGACCCAGTACTTC
TRBJ2-1	-	few	TRBV27	CASTHFSYNEQFF	TGTGCCAGCACCCACTTCTCCTACAATGAGCAGTTCTTC